This passage covers 14 T cell receptor beta chains from one sample sequenced in a study of breast tumors, draining lymph nodes, adjacent tissues (dated by TCRdb to about 2016). Libraries were prepared through multiplex PCR. The sequencing machine was an Illumina HiSeq 2000. TCRdb cleaned the public reads at Q25 with fastp, built clones with MiXCR and kept in-frame beta chains. One record per CDR3 amino acid sequence lists the most common genes and DNA. The sample table holds approximately 210,000 distinct CDR3 sequences, of which approximately 30% were seen once. Just over 1.4% of the sample lies in the top ten. Lymph node samples were obtained from the axillary draining lymph nodes of breast cancer patients. The source material was axillary lymph node tissue. The receptors were sampled from a female donor with breast cancer. Some clones in this sample may be carry-over from other donors' samples.

There are many counts of this clonotype. The J gene is TRBJ2-7, the V gene TRBV7-3; D not resolved. Trimming took 2 bases from V and 6 from J, leaving 14 bases between them. The CDR3 runs to 14 residues. Germline CDR1 SGHTA, CDR2 FQGTGA. The CDR3 sequence is CASSLDPTRSEQYF. CDR3 coding DNA: TGTGCCAGCAGCTTAGACCCCACCCGTTCCGAGCAGTACTTC.

The sample holds many counts of this clonotype. The chain couples TRBV27 to TRBJ1-6, with a weak D call TRBD1 (6 bases). CDR1 and CDR2 from the germline V gene are MNHEY and SMNVEV (reference sequence). V gave up 5 bases and J gave up 7 bases, with 18 bases separating them. CDR3 length equals 16 residues. The CDR3 region has the DNA TGTGCCAGCAGTCCCACTCGACAGGTTGGGAATTCACCCCTCCACTTT. Protein product: CASSPTRQVGNSPLHF.

This clonotype was detected ten times or more. The chain couples TRBV28 to TRBJ1-5; D uncertain. Germline loops: CDR1 MDHEN, CDR2 SYDVKM. V dropped 5 bases and J dropped 3 bases, with 14 bases sitting between them. CDR3 length equals 15 residues. This CDR3 reads CASSRERALNQPQHF. Written as DNA, the CDR3 is TGTGCCAGCAGTCGGGAACGGGCCCTCAATCAGCCCCAGCATTTT.

This clonotype was seen ten or more times. V and J are TRBV11-3 and TRBJ1-6; D remains unclear. Trimming removed 0 bases from V and 7 bases from J, with 4 bases in between. Per the germline V gene, CDR1 is SGHNT and CDR2 is YENEEA. The CDR3 contains 13 residues. CDR3 protein: CASSLEGNSPLHF. In DNA form, the CDR3 reads TGTGCCAGCAGCTTAGAGGGGAATTCACCCCTCCACTTT.

This clonotype was seen at least ten times. The CDR3 nucleotides read TGTGCCAGCAGTTCTCAGGGACAGGGACAAGAGACCCAGTACTTC. Protein product: CASSSQGQGQETQYF. The V and J genes are TRBV28 and TRBJ2-5, with TRBD1 matching over 9 bases. The CDR3 contains 15 residues. Trimming at V came to 4 bases and at J to 2 bases, leaving 5 bases not matched to a gene. Germline V gives CDR1 MDHEN, CDR2 SYDVKM.

This clonotype has ten or more counts. The chain has TRBV5-5 and TRBJ1-5; D uncertain. V lost 5 bases and J lost 0, with 9 bases in between. The CDR3 spans 14 residues. From germline, CDR1 is SGHKS and CDR2 YYEKEE (reference sequence). The CDR3 DNA reads TGTGCCAGCAGTGCTGGCTTTAGCAATCAGCCCCAGCATTTT. It encodes CASSAGFSNQPQHF.

This clonotype appeared a few times. V is TRBV20-1 and J is TRBJ2-7; a possible D gene is TRBD2 (6 bases). The length of the CDR3 is 15 residues. CDR1 and CDR2 from the germline V gene are DFQATT and SNEGSKA (reference sequence). V was shortened by 5 bases and J by 0 bases, with 17 bases between the two germline ends. CDR3 sequence (DNA): TGCAGTGCTTGGGGTGGGGGGAGCGTCTCCTACGAGCAGTACTTC. Residues: CSAWGGGSVSYEQYF.

This clonotype showed up many times. The chain uses TRBV11-1 and TRBJ1-6; weak D call: TRBD1 (5 bases). Germline V gene data show CDR1 as SGHAT and CDR2 as FQDESV (reference sequence). V shed 2 bases and J shed 6 bases, with 8 bases lying between them. The CDR3 is 14 residues long. CDR3 in amino acids: CASSLSTVNSPLHF. The CDR3 nucleotides read TGTGCCAGCAGCTTATCGACAGTTAATTCACCCCTCCACTTT.

The chain carries TRBV20-1 and TRBJ2-7, with TRBD2 as a possible D gene (7 bases). Trimming pared 3 bases from V and 7 bases from J, leaving 16 bases between. CDR1 and CDR2 from the germline V gene are DFQATT and SNEGSKA (reference sequence). The CDR3 contains 13 residues. The CDR3 bases are TGCAGTGCTAGTCCTGGGGGGGCCAGGGAGCAGTACTTC. As protein: CSASPGGAREQYF.

This clonotype was seen a handful of times. The chain links TRBV27 to TRBJ2-2; D may be TRBD2 (6 bases). The CDR3 has 11 amino acids. Trimming removed 7 bases from V and 12 bases from J, with 12 bases in between. Germline CDR1 and CDR2: MNHEY and SMNVEV (reference sequence). The CDR3, as DNA: TGTGCCAGCATTTACGCGGGGAAGCTGTTTTTT. This gives the protein CASIYAGKLFF.

Regarding this clonotype: An end of the junction differs from the germline gene, which may be a read error. The gene calls are TRBV20-1 and TRBJ2-6, with TRBD1 as a possible D gene (6 bases). CDR1 and CDR2 from the germline V gene are DFQATT and SNEGSKA (reference sequence). CDR3 length: 14 residues. Here the CDR3 reads CSARNPLGAYVLTF. CDR3 sequence (DNA): TGCAGTGCTAGAAACCCGTTGGGGGCCTACGTCCTGACTTTC.

In this sample, this clonotype turned up many times. This sequence joins TRBV24-1 and TRBJ2-5; D ambiguous. V was cut by 4 bases and J by 5 bases, with 13 bases left in between. CDR1 is KGHDR and CDR2 is SFDVKD in the germline V gene. The CDR3 loop spans 14 amino acids. CDR3 DNA: TGTGCCACCAGTGACAGTCATGGTAGGGAGACCCAGTACTTC. Residues: CATSDSHGRETQYF.

The sample holds many counts of this clonotype. The chain has TRBV27 and TRBJ2-7; D gene uncertain. Germline CDR1 reads MNHEY; CDR2 reads SMNVEV (reference sequence). The V and J ends lost 3 bases and 7 bases respectively, with 16 bases between them. The CDR3 is made up of 14 amino acids. The CDR3 here is CASSFGGPHREQYF. The CDR3 DNA sequence: TGTGCCAGCAGTTTCGGCGGACCCCATCGGGAGCAGTACTTC.

The sample holds many counts of this clonotype. V and J are TRBV19 and TRBJ1-3, with 7 positions matching TRBD1. CDR1 is LNHDA and CDR2 is SQIVND in the germline V gene (reference sequence). The trim removed 10 bases at V and 0 bases at J, leaving 3 bases unmatched. The CDR3 spans 13 residues. Here the CDR3 DNA reads TGTGCCATTTCAGGGGGCTCTGGAAACACCATATATTTT. Amino acid sequence: CAISGGSGNTIYF.